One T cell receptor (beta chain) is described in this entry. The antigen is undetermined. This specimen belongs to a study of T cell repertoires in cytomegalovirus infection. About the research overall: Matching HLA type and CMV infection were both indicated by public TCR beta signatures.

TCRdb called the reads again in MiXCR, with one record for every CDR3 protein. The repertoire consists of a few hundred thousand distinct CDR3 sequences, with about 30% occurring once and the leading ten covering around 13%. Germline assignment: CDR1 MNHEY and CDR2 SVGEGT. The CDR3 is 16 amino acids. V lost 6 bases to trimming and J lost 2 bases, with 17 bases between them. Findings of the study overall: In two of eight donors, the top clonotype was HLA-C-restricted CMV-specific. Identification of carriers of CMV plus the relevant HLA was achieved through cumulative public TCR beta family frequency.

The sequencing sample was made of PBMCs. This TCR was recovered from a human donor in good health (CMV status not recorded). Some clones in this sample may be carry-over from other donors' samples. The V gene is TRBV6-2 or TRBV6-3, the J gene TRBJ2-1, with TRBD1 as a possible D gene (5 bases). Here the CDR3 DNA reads TGTGCCAGCAGCTCCCTCTTCGACAGTACCTACAATGAGCAGTTCTTC. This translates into CASSSLFDSTYNEQFF.